This TCR beta chain is from a study of T-cell reconstitution after alpha-beta-depleted transplantation in children. Unique molecular identifiers were incorporated during preparation of the TCRbeta library. TCRdb reanalysed the PCR reads using MiXCR and keeps one entry per CDR3 protein. This sample has fewer than 750,000 distinct CDR3 sequences, with roughly 27% found just once. Remarks on this clonotype: Its specificity is unknown. Given the absence of the conserved phenylalanine or tryptophan at the CDR3 end, a read error is likely.

Broader study findings: Expanded graft clones numbering several hundred reportedly gave rise to alpha-beta T cells about two months after transplant. Surviving thymic progenitors and recipient T cells were the source of high TCRbeta diversity at day 60 in some patients. T-cell counts and diversity at one year post-transplant came mainly from newly produced T cells.

The CDR3 has 15 amino acids. V was clipped by 3 bases and J by 0 bases; unmatched bases: 6. Per the germline V gene, CDR1 is DFQATT and CDR2 is SNEGSKA (reference sequence). The chain has TRBV20-1 and TRBJ2-7, with 9 bases that match TRBD2. The receptor's source is a boy under two years old with Wiskott-Aldrich syndrome, due to receive a stem cell transplant. Specimen: PBMCs, collected before TCRalphabeta/CD19-depleted stem cell transplant. DNA of the CDR3: TGCAGTGCTAGTTCCCTAGCGGGAAACTCCTACGAGCAGTACTTA. Protein sequence: CSASSLAGNSYEQYL.